This is a list of T cell receptor beta chains from one sample in a study of regulatory T cells in long-lasting Graves disease. TCRdb independently ran MiXCR on the multiplex PCR reads; one entry per CDR3 protein. The sample contains fewer than 600,000 distinct CDR3 sequences, about 22% of which appear only once. This sample comprised peripheral blood mononuclear cells (PBMCs), obtained when the disease was refractory, from a patient treated with antithyroid drugs. The receptors stem from a female donor with Graves disease. CDR3s include the opening cysteine and the closing phenylalanine or tryptophan. Each record gives: D gene, J gene, clone size, V gene, CDR3 DNA, CDR3 protein. A D gene is named only where the DNA matches it firmly. Where a row states a size, it is once, few, many or the class of an expanded clone; other rows omit it.

TRBD1 | TRBJ2-5 | many | TRBV7-2 | TGTGCCAGCAGCACACAGGGGGCGCCCGGAGAGACCCAGTACTTC | CASSTQGAPGETQYF
NA | TRBJ2-7 | NA | TRBV19 | TGTGCCAGTAGTATAGAGGACAGTGGATTTTCCGAGCAGTACTTC | CASSIEDSGFSEQYF
NA | TRBJ1-1 | few | TRBV15 | TGTGCCACCAGCAGAGATCTATGGGCCGAGGAAGCTTTCTTT | CATSRDLWAEEAFF
TRBD1 | TRBJ1-2 | NA | TRBV18 | TGTGCCAGCTCACGACAAGGGGGCGAAGGCTACACCTTC | CASSRQGGEGYTF
NA | TRBJ1-2 | many | TRBV15 | TGTGCCACCAGCGAGGGGGGATTATATGGCTACACCTTC | CATSEGGLYGYTF
NA | TRBJ2-2 | few | TRBV27 | TGTGCCAGCAGTTTTGGCGGTACCCCGGTGGAGCTGTTTTTT | CASSFGGTPVELFF
NA | TRBJ2-2 | few | TRBV6-5 | TGTGCCAGCAGTTACTCGTCGAGCTCCTACACCGGGGAGCTGTTTTTT | CASSYSSSSYTGELFF
NA | TRBJ1-5 | few | TRBV6-2/TRBV6-3 | TGTGCCAGCAGTTACGTGGGTTACAATCAGCCCCAGCATTTT | CASSYVGYNQPQHF
NA | TRBJ1-5 | few | TRBV7-2 | TGTGCCAGCAGCTTACAGAATGATCAGCCCCAGCATTTT | CASSLQNDQPQHF
NA | TRBJ1-1 | many | TRBV6-2/TRBV6-3 | TGTGCCAGCAGTTCCCTGCAACCGTACACTGAAGCTTTCTTT | CASSSLQPYTEAFF
TRBD1 | TRBJ2-5 | many | TRBV12-3/TRBV12-4 | TGTGCCAGCACCCAGGGGGCTGGATGGAAGACCCAGTACTTC | CASTQGAGWKTQYF
NA | TRBJ2-2 | NA | TRBV12-3/TRBV12-4 | TGTGCCAGCACCTGGGTCTTGGCCGGGGAGCTGTTTTTT | CASTWVLAGELFF
NA | TRBJ2-3 | NA | TRBV6-5 | TGTGCCAGCAGTTACTCGAGGGCACGGGGAGATACGCAGTATTTT | CASSYSRARGDTQYF
NA | TRBJ2-7 | NA | TRBV15 | TGTGCCACCAGCACCTGGGCCGGCTCCTACGAGCAGTACTTC | CATSTWAGSYEQYF
NA | TRBJ1-6 | many | TRBV28 | TGTGCCAGCAGCACAGACGATTCACCCCTCCACTTT | CASSTDDSPLHF
TRBD2 | TRBJ2-2 | few | TRBV6-5 | TGTGCCAGCAGTTACAACCCGGGTTCTAGCGGGGCTAACGGGGAGCTGTTTTTT | CASSYNPGSSGANGELFF
TRBD2 | TRBJ2-7 | NA | TRBV6-2/TRBV6-3 | TGTGCCAGCAGGAGCGGGAGTAGCGCGCAGTACTTC | CASRSGSSAQYF
NA | TRBJ1-5 | NA | TRBV19 | TGTGCCAGCACACGAGGACAGTTAAATCAGCCCCAGCATTTT | CASTRGQLNQPQHF
TRBD1 | TRBJ1-5 | many | TRBV7-2 | TGTGCCAGCAGTACGACAGGGGGTGGTGGGCCCCAGCATTTT | CASSTTGGGGPQHF
NA | TRBJ1-1 | few | TRBV10-3 | TGTGCCATCAGTGAGTCGTGGGGGGGAGCGGCTGAAGCTTTCTTT | CAISESWGGAAEAFF
NA | TRBJ1-5 | few | TRBV6-1 | TGTGCCAGCAGACGAGGGACGGGGGGTAAGAGCAATCAGCCCCAGCATTTT | CASRRGTGGKSNQPQHF
NA | TRBJ1-1 | few | TRBV19 | TGTGCCAGTAGCCCGGGACACGGCCTAATGAACACTGAAGCTTTCTTT | CASSPGHGLMNTEAFF
TRBD2 | TRBJ2-7 | many | TRBV20-1 | TGCAGTGCTAGGCGACTAGCGGATTCCTACGAGCAGTACTTC | CSARRLADSYEQYF
NA | TRBJ1-5 | many | TRBV28 | TGTGCCAGCCTCGGGGGGGGGCGCGGGGCCAGCAATCAGCCCCAGCATTTT | CASLGGGRGASNQPQHF
NA | TRBJ1-2 | few | TRBV25-1 | TGTGCCAGCAGTGCGGCGATTAACTATGGCTACACCTTC | CASSAAINYGYTF
NA | TRBJ2-7 | NA | TRBV19 | TGTGCCAGTAGTGACCATTCAGAGAGCTCCTACGAGCAGTACTTC | CASSDHSESSYEQYF
NA | TRBJ1-1 | many | TRBV20-1 | TGCAGTGCTAGAGTGAACCCCAACACTGAAGCTTTCTTT | CSARVNPNTEAFF
NA | TRBJ1-1 | few | TRBV9 | TGTGCCAGTCTCCCGGACAGATCAACCTCCACTGAAGCTTTCTTT | CASLPDRSTSTEAFF
NA | TRBJ2-7 | many | TRBV6-5 | TGTGCCAGCAGTTACAGGAGGGGGCCCACCGGCAAGCAGTACTTC | CASSYRRGPTGKQYF